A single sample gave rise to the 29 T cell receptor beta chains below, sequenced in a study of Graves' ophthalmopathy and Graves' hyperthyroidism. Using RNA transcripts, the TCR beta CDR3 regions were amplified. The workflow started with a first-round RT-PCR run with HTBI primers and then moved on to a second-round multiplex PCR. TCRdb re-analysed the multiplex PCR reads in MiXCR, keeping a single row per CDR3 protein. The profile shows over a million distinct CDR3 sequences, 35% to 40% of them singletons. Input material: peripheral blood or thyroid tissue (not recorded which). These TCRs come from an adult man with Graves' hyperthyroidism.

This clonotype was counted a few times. The CDR3 sequence is CASSPNPEGPQHF. Here the CDR3 DNA reads TGTGCCAGCTCGCCCAACCCCGAGGGGCCCCAGCATTTT. The rearrangement links TRBV18 to TRBJ1-5, with D uncertain. V was shortened by 6 bases and J by 9 bases, with 15 bases between the two germline ends. CDR3 size: 13 residues. The V gene's germline CDR1 is KGHSH and CDR2 LQKENI.

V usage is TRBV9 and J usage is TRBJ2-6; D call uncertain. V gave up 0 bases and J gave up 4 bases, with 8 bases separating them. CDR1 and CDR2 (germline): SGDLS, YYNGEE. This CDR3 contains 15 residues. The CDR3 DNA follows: TGTGCCAGCAGCGTAGTCGTGGCCGGGGCCAACGTCCTGACTTTC. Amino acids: CASSVVVAGANVLTF. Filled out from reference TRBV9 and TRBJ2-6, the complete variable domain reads DSGVTQTPKHLITATGQRVTLRCSPRSGDLSVYWYQQSLDQGLQFLIQYYNGEERAKGNILERFSAQQFPDLHSELNLSSLELGDSALYFCASSVVVAGANVLTFGAGSRLTVL.

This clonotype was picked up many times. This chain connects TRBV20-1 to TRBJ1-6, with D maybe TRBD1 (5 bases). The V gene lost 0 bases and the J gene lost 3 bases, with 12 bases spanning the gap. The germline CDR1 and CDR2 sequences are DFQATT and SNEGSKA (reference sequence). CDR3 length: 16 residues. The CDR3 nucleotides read TGCAGTGCTAGAGATGCCCCGACAGACTATAATTCACCCCTCCACTTT. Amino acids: CSARDAPTDYNSPLHF.

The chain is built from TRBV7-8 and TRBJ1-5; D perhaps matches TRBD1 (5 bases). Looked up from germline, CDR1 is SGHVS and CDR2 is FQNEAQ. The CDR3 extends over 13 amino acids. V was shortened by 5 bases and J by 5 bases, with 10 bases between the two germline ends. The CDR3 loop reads CASSPGFHQPQHF. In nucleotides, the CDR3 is TGTGCCAGCAGCCCAGGGTTTCATCAGCCCCAGCATTTT. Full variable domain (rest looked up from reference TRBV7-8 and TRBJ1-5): GAGVSQSPRYKVAKRGQDVALRCDPISGHVSLFWYQQALGQGPEFLTYFQNEAQLDKSGLPSDRFFAERPEGSVSTLKIQRTQQEDSAVYLCASSPGFHQPQHFGDGTRLSIL.

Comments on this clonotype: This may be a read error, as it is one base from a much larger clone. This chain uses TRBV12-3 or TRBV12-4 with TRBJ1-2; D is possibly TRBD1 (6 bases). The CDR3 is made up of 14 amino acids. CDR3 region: CASREGGTTYGHTF. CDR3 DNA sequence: TGTGCCAGCAGGGAAGGGGGGACCACCTATGGCCACACCTTC.

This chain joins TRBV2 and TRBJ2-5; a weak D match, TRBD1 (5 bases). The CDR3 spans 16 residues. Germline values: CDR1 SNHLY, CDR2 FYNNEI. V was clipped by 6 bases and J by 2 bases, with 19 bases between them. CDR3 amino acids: CASSLLATRAQETQYF. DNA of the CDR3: TGTGCCAGCAGCCTCTTGGCGACCAGGGCACAAGAGACCCAGTACTTC.

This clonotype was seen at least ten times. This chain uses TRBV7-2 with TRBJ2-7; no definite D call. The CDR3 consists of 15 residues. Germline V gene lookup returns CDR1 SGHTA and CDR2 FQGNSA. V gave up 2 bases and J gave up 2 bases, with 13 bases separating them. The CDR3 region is CASSLMAFGAYEQYF. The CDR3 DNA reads TGTGCCAGCAGCTTAATGGCATTCGGCGCCTACGAGCAGTACTTC.

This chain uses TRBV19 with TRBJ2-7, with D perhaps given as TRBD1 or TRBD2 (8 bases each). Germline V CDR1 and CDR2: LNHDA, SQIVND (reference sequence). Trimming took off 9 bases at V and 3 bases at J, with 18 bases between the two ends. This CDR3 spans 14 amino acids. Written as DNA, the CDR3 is TGTGCCAGCAGACAGGGGACTAGAAACTACGAGCAGTACTTC. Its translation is CASRQGTRNYEQYF.

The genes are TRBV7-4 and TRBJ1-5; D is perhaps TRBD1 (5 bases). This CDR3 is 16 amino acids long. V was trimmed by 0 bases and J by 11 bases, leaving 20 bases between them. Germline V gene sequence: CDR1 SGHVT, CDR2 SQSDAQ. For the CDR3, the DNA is TGTGCCAGCAGCTTAGCGAGGGCGGATCGCCCAGGGTCCCAGCATTTT. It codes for CASSLARADRPGSQHF.

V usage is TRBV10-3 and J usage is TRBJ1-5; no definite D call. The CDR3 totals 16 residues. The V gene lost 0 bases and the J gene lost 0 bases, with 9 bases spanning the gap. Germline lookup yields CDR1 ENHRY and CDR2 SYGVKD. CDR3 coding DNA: TGTGCCATCAGTGAGTCGAACAGTTATAGCAATCAGCCCCAGCATTTT. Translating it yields CAISESNSYSNQPQHF.

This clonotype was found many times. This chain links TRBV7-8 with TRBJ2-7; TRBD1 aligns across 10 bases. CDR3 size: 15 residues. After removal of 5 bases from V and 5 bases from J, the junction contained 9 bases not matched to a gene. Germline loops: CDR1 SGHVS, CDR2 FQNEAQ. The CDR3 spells CASSKNPGTGDEQYF. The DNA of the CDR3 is TGTGCCAGCAGCAAAAATCCCGGGACAGGGGACGAGCAGTACTTC.

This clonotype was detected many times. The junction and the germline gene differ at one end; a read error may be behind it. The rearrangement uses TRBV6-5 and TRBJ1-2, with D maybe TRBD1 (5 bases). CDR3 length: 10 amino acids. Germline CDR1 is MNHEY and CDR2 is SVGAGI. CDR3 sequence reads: CARFQGSAYF. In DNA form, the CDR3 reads TGTGCCAGGTTCCAGGGCTCGGCGTATTTC.

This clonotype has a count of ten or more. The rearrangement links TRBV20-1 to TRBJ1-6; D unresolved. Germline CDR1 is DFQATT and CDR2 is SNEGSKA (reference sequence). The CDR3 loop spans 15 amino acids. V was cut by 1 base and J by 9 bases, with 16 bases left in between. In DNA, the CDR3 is TGCAGTGCTAGAGCTTATGCGGATTATGGTTCACCCCTCCACTTT. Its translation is CSARAYADYGSPLHF.

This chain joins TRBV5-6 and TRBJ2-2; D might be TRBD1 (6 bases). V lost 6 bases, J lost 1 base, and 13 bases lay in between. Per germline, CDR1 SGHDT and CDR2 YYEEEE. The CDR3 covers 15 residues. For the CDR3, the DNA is TGTGCCAGCAACCTGGCGACAGGGAACACCGGGGAGCTGTTTTTT. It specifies CASNLATGNTGELFF.

The CDR3 bases are TGTGCCAGCTCATATACGACGGGCCGAGGACGGGAGCAGTACTTC. It encodes CASSYTTGRGREQYF. V and J are TRBV6-5 and TRBJ2-7; D is unclear. Germline assignment: CDR1 MNHEY and CDR2 SVGAGI. With 8 bases removed from V and 7 bases from J, the gap between germline ends came to 24 bases. The CDR3 runs to 15 residues.

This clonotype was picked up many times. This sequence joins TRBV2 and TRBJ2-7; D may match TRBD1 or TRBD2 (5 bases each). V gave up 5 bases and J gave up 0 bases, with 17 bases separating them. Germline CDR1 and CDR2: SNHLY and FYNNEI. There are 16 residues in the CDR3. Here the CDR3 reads CASSRDGVESSYEQYF. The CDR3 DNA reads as TGTGCCAGCAGTAGGGACGGGGTAGAGAGCTCCTACGAGCAGTACTTC.

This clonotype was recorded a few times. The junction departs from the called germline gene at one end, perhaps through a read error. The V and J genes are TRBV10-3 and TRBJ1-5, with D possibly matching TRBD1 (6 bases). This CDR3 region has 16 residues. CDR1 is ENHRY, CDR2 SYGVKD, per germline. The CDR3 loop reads CASSSRRTVSNQPQHF. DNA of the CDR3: TGTGCCAGCAGTTCGCGGAGGACAGTGAGCAATCAGCCCCAGCATTTT.

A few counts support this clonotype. The CDR3 sequence: CASSDSVGNQPQHF. Here the CDR3 DNA reads TGTGCCAGCAGTGATTCGGTGGGGAATCAGCCCCAGCATTTT. The chain uses TRBV6-1 and TRBJ1-5; D gene unclear. V shed 3 bases and J shed 4 bases, with 10 bases lying between them. Germline values: CDR1 MNHNS, CDR2 SASEGT. This CDR3 is 14 amino acids long.

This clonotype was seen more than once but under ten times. DNA for the CDR3: TGTGCCAGCAGTACCCTAGCAGGAGAGACCCAGTACTTC. Protein product: CASSTLAGETQYF. The chain joins TRBV6-1 to TRBJ2-5; TRBD2 might be the D (5 bases). The germline V and J ends were trimmed by 5 bases and 4 bases, with 11 bases remaining between them. The CDR3 is made up of 13 amino acids. The germline V gene has CDR1 MNHNS and CDR2 SASEGT.

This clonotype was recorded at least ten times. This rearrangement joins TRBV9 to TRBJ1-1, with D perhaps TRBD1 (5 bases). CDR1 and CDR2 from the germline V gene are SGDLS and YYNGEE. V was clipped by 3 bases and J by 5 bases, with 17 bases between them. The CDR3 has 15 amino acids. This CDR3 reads CASSASGTENTEAFF. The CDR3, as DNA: TGTGCCAGCAGCGCCTCCGGGACCGAAAATACTGAAGCTTTCTTT.

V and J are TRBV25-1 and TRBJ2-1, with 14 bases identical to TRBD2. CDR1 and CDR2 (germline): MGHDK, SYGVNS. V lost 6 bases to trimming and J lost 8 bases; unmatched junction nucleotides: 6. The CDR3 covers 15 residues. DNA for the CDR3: TGTGCCAGCAGCCCCGGGACTAGCGGGAGCGATGAGCAGTTCTTC. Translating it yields CASSPGTSGSDEQFF.

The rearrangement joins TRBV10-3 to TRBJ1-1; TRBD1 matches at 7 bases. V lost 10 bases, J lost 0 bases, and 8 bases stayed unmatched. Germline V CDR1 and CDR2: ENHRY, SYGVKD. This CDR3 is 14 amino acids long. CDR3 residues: CASTPGTVNTEAFF. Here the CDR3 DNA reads TGTGCCAGTACCCCCGGGACAGTGAACACTGAAGCTTTCTTT.

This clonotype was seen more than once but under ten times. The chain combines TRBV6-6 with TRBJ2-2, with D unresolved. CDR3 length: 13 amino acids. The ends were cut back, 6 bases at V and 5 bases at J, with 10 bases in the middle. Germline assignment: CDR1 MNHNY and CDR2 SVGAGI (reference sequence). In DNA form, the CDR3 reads TGTGCCAGCAGCCGTTTAGTAACCGGGGAGCTGTTTTTT. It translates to CASSRLVTGELFF.

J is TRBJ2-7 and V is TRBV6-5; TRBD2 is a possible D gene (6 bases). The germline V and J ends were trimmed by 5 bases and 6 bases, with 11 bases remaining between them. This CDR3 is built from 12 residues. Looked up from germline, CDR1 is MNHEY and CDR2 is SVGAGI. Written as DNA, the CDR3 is TGTGCCAGCAGTCCTGGGGACTTCGAGCAGTACTTC. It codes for CASSPGDFEQYF.

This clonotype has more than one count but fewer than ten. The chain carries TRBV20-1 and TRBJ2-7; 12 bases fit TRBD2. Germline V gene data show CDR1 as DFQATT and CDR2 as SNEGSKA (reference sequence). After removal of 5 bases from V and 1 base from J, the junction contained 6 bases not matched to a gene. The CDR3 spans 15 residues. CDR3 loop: CSASRLAGESYEQYF. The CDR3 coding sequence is TGCAGTGCTTCCAGACTAGCGGGGGAATCCTACGAGCAGTACTTC.

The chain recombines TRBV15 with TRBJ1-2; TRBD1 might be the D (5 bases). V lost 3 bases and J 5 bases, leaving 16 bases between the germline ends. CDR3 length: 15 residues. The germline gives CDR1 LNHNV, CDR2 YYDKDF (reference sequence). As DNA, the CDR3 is TGTGCCACCAGCAGTGATCTAGGGTCAGGGTATGGCTACACCTTC. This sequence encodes CATSSDLGSGYGYTF.

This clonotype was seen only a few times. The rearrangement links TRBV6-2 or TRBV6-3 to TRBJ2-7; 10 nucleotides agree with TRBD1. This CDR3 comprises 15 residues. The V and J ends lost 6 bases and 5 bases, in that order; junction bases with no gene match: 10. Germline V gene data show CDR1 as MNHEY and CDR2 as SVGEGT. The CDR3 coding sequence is TGTGCCAGCAGCTTGGGGACAGGGGTATTGGACGAGCAGTACTTC. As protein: CASSLGTGVLDEQYF.

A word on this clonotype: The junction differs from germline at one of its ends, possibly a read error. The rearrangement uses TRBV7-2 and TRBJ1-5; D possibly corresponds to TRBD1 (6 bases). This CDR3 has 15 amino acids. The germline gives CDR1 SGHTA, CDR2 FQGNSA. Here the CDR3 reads CASSLNQGPGWPQHF. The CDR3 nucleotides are TGTGCCAGCAGCTTGAATCAGGGGCCTGGATGGCCCCAACATTTT.

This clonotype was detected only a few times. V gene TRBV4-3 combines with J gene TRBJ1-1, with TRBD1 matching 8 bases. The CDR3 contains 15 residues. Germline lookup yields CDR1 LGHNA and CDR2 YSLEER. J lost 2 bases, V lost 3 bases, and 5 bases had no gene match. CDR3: CASSHGRGLNTEAFF. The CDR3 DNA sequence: TGCGCCAGCAGCCATGGCAGGGGGCTTAACACTGAAGCTTTCTTT.